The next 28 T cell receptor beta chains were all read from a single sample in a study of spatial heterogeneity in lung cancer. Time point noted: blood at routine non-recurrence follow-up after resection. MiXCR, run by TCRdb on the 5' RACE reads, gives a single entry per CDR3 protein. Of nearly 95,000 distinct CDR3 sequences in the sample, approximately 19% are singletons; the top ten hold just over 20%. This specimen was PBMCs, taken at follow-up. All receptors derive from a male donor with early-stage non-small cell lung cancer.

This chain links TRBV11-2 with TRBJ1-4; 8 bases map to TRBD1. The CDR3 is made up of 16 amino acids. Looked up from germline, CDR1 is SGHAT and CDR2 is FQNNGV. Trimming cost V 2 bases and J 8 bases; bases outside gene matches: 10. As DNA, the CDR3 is TGTGCCAGCAGCTTACCGCGCAGGGGGCTACCCGAAAAACTGTTTTTT. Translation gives CASSLPRRGLPEKLFF.

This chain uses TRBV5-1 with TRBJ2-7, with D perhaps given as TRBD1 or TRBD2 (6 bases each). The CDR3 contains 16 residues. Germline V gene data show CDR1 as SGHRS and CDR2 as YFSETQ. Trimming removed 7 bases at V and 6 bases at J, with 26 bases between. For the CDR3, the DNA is TGCGCCAGCGGAACCCCACAGGGTTTGGAGGGGGGCGAGCAGTACTTC. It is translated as CASGTPQGLEGGEQYF.

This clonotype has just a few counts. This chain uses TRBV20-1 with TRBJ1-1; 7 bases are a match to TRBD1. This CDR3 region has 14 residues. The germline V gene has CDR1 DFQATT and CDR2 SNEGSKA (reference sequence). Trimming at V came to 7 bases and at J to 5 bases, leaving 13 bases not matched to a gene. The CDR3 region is CSVALGPGGTEAFF. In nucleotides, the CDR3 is TGCAGTGTCGCCCTGGGGCCAGGGGGAACTGAAGCTTTCTTT.

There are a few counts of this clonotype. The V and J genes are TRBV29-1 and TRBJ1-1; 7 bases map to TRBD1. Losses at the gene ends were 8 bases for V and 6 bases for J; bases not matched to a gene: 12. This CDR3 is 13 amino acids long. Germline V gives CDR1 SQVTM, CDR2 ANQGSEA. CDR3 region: CSWKPGGNSEAFF. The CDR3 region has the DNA TGCAGCTGGAAGCCAGGGGGAAACTCTGAAGCTTTCTTT.

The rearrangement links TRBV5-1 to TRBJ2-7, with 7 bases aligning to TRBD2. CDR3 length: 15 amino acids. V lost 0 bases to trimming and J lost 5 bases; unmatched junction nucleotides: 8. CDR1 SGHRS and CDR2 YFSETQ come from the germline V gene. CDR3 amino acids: CASSLAASGAHEQYF. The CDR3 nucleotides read TGCGCCAGCAGCTTGGCGGCTAGCGGAGCGCACGAGCAGTACTTC.

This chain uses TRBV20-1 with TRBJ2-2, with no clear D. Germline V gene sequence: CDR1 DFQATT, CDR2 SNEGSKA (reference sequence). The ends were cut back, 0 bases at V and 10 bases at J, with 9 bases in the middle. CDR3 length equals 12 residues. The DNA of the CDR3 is TGCAGTGCTAGAGATCAGAGTGAGGAGCTGTTTTTT. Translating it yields CSARDQSEELFF.

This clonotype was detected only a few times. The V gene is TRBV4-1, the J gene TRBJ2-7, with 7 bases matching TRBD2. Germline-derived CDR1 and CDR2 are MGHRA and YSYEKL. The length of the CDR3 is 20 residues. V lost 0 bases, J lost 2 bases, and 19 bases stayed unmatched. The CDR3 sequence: CASSQESVKRGNYFTYEQYV. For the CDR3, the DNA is TGCGCCAGCAGCCAAGAATCCGTAAAGCGGGGTAACTACTTTACCTACGAGCAGTACGTC.

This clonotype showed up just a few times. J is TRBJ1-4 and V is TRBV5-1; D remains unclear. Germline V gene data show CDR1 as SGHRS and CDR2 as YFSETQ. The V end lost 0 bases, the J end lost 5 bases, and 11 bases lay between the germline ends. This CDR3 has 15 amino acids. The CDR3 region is CASSLDMGANEKLFF. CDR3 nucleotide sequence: TGCGCCAGCAGCTTGGATATGGGCGCAAATGAAAAACTGTTTTTT.

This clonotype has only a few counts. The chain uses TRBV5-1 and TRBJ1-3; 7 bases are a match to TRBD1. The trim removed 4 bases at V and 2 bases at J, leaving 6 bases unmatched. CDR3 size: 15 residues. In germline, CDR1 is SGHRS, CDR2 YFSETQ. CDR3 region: CASSGNRGPGNTIYF. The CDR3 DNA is TGCGCCAGCAGCGGGAACAGGGGCCCTGGAAACACCATATATTTT.

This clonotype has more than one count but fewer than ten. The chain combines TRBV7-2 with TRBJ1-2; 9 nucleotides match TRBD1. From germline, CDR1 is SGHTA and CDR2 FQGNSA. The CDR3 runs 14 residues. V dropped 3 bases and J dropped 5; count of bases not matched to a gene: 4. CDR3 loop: CASSLDRGLYGYTF. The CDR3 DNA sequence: TGTGCCAGCAGCTTGGACAGGGGTTTGTATGGCTACACCTTC.

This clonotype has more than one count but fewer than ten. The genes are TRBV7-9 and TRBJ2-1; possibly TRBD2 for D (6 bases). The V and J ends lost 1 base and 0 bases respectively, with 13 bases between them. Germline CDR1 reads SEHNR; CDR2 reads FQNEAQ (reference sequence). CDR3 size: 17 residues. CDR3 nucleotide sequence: TGTGCCAGCAGCTTAGGTATTAGCGGACTCTCCTACAATGAGCAGTTCTTC. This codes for CASSLGISGLSYNEQFF.

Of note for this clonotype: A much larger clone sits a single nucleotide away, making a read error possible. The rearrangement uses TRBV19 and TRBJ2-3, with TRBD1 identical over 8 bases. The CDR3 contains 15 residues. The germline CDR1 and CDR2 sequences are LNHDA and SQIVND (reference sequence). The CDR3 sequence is CASTPRDRGSNTRYF. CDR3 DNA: TGTGCCAGTACCCCACGCGACAGGGGATCAAATACGCGGTATTTT. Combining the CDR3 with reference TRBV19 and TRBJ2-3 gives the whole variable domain DGGITQSPKYLFRKEGQNVTLSCEQNLNHDAMYWYRQDPGQGLRLIYYSQIVNDFQKGDIAEGYSVSREKKESFPLTVTSAQKNPTAFYLCASTPRDRGSNTRYFGPGTRLTVL.

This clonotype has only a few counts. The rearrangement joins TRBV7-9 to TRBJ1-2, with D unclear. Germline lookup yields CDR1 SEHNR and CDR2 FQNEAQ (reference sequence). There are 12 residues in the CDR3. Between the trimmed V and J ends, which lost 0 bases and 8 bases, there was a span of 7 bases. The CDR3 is CASSLALGGYTF. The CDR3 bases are TGTGCCAGCAGCTTAGCTCTGGGGGGCTACACCTTC.

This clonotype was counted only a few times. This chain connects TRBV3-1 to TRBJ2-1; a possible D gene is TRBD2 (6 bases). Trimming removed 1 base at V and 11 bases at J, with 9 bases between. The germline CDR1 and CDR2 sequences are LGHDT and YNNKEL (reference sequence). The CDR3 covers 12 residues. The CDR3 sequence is CASSQGGGKQFF. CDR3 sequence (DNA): TGTGCCAGCAGCCAAGGCGGCGGGAAGCAGTTCTTC.

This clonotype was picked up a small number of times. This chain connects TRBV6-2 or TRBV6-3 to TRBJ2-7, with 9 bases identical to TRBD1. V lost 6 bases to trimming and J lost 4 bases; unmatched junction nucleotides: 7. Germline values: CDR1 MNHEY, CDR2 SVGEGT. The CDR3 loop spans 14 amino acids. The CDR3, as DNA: TGTGCCAGCAGATTCCGGACAGGGGTGTACGAGCAGTACTTC. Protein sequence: CASRFRTGVYEQYF.

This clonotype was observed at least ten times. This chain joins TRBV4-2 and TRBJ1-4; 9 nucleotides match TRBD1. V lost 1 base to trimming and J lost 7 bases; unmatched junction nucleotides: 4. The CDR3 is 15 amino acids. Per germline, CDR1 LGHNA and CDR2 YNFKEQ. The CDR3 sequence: CASSQATGGGEKLFF. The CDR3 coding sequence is TGTGCCAGCAGCCAAGCCACAGGGGGCGGTGAAAAACTGTTTTTT.

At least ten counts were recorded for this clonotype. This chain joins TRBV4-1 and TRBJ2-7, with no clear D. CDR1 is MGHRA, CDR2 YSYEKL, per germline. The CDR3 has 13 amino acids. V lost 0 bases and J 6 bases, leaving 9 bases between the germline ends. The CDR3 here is CASSQDYGREQYV. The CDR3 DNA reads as TGCGCCAGCAGCCAAGACTACGGGCGCGAGCAGTACGTC.

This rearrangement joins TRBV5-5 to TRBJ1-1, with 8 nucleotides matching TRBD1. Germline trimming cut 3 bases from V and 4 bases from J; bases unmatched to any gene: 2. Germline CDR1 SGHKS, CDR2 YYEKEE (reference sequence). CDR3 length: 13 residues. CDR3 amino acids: CASSWTGLTEAFF. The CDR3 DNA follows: TGTGCCAGCAGCTGGACAGGGCTCACTGAAGCTTTCTTT.

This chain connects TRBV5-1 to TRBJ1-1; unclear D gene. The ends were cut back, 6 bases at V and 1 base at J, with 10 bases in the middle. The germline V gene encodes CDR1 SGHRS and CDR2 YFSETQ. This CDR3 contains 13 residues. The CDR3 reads CASKYFTNTEAFF. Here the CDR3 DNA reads TGCGCCAGCAAGTACTTCACGAACACTGAAGCTTTCTTT.

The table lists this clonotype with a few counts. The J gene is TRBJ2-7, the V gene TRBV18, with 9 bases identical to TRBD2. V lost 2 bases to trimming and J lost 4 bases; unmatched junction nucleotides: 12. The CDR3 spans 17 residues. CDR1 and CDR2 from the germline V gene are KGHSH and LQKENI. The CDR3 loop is CASSPAPVAGAFYEQYF. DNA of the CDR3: TGTGCCAGCTCACCAGCACCCGTAGCGGGAGCTTTTTACGAGCAGTACTTC. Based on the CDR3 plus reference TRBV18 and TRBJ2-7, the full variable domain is NAGVMQNPRHLVRRRGQEARLRCSPMKGHSHVYWYRQLPEEGLKFMVYLQKENIIDESGMPKERFSAEFPKEGPSILRIQQVVRGDSAAYFCASSPAPVAGAFYEQYFGPGTRLTVT.

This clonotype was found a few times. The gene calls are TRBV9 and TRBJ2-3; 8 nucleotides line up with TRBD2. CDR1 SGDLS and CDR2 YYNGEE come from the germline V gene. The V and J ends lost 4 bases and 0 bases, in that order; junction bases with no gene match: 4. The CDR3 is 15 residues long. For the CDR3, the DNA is TGTGCCAGCAGCACCGGGGGGGCTAGCACAGATACGCAGTATTTT. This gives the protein CASSTGGASTDTQYF.

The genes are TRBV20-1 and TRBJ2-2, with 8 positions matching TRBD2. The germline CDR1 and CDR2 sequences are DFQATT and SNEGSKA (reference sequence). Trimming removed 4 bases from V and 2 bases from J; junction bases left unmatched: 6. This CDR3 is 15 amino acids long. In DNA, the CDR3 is TGCAGTGCTACCAGCGGGAGTGGTAACACCGGGGAGCTGTTTTTT. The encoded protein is CSATSGSGNTGELFF.

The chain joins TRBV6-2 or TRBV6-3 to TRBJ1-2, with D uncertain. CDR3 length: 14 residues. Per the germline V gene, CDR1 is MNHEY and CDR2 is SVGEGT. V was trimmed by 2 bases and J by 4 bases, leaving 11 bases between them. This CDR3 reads CASSYTGRIYGYTF. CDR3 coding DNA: TGTGCCAGCAGTTACACCGGACGGATCTATGGCTACACCTTC.

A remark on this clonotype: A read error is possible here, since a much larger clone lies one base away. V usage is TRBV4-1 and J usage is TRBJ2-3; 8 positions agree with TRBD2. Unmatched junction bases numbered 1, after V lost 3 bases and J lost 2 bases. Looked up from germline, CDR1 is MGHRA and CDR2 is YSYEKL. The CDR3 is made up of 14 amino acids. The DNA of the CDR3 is TGCGCCAGCAGCCAGGGACTAGTCACAGATACGCAGTATTTT. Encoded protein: CASSQGLVTDTQYF.

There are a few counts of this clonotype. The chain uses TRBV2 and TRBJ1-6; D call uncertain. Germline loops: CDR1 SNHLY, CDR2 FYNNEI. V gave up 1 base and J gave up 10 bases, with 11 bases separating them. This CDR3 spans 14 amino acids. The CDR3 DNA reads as TGTGCCAGCAGTGAAGAGGCCGGGCTCTCACCCCTCCACTTT. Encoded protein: CASSEEAGLSPLHF.

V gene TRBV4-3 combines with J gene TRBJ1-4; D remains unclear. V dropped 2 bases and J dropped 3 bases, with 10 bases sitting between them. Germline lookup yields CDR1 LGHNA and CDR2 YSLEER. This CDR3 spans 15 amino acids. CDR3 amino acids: CASSQSGRSNEKLFF. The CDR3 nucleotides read TGCGCCAGCAGCCAATCAGGCCGGTCTAATGAAAAACTGTTTTTT.

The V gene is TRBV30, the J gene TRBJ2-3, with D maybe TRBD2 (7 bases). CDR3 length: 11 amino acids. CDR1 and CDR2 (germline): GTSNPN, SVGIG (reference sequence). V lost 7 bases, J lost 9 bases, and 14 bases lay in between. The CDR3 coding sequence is TGTGCCTTCCCCGAGGGGGGGACGCAGTATTTT. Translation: CAFPEGGTQYF.

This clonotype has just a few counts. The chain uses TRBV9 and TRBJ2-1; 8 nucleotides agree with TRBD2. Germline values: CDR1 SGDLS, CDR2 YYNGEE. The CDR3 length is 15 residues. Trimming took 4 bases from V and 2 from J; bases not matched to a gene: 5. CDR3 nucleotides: TGTGCCAGCAGCTTCACGGGACTAGCCTACAATGAGCAGTTCTTC. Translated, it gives CASSFTGLAYNEQFF.